The 10 T cell receptor beta chains below come from one sample, sequenced in a study of OX40 agonist ivuxolimab in advanced cancers. Generated by immunoSEQ multiplex PCR, the TCRdb table keeps only in-frame clones and is missing some. Among 55,000 to 70,000 clones listed, more than 70% were seen once. Specimen: CD4+ or CD8+ T cells sorted from blood, collected in a trial of the OX40 agonist ivuxolimab. Receptors were obtained from an adult with an advanced solid tumor such as melanoma, head and neck, liver or kidney cancer.

The CDR3 here is CASTSGDRYNSPLHF. Here the CDR3 DNA reads TGTGCCAGCACTTCAGGGGACCGTTATAATTCACCCCTCCACTTT. V usage is TRBV28 and J usage is TRBJ1-6; D perhaps matches TRBD1 (6 bases). The V end lost 7 bases, the J end lost 4 bases, and 14 bases lay between the germline ends. The CDR3 runs to 15 residues. Germline V gene lookup returns CDR1 MDHEN and CDR2 SYDVKM.

V gene TRBV7-2 combines with J gene TRBJ2-7; TRBD1 or TRBD2 may be the D gene (5 bases each). The germline V gene encodes CDR1 SGHTA and CDR2 FQGNSA. CDR3 size: 12 residues. Between the trimmed V and J ends, which lost 3 bases and 7 bases, there was a span of 10 bases. The CDR3 bases are TGTGCCAGCAGCTTGGGGGATGAGGAGCAGTACTTC. Its translation is CASSLGDEEQYF. The whole variable domain, filled in from reference TRBV7-2 and TRBJ2-7, reads GAGVSQSPSNKVTEKGKDVELRCDPISGHTALYWYRQSLGQGLEFLIYFQGNSAPDKSGLPSDRFSAERTGGSVSTLTIQRTQQEDSAVYLCASSLGDEEQYFGPGTRLTVT.

The chain uses TRBV28 and TRBJ1-5; 9 bases agree with TRBD1. This CDR3 has 17 residues. Trimming removed 6 bases from V and 4 bases from J; junction bases left unmatched: 13. CDR1 and CDR2 from the germline V gene are MDHEN and SYDVKM. The CDR3 region has the DNA TGTGCCAGCAGGCAAGGGACAGGGATAGCGGGAAATCAGCCCCAGCATTTT. This encodes CASRQGTGIAGNQPQHF. Drawing the rest from reference TRBV28 and TRBJ1-5, the complete variable domain is DVKVTQSSRYLVKRTGEKVFLECVQDMDHENMFWYRQDPGLGLRLIYFSYDVKMKEKGDIPEGYSVSREKKERFSLILESASTNQTSMYLCASRQGTGIAGNQPQHFGDGTRLSIL.

The rearrangement uses TRBV9 and TRBJ2-3, with 11 bases that match TRBD2. From germline, CDR1 is SGDLS and CDR2 YYNGEE. The CDR3 is 17 amino acids. With V trimmed by 0 bases and J by 7 bases, 10 bases remained unmatched. The CDR3 bases are TGTGCCAGCAGCGTAGTGGGTAGCGGGGGGGCCAGGAATACGCAGTATTTT. Amino acid sequence: CASSVVGSGGARNTQYF.

The chain employs TRBV7-2 and TRBJ2-1; maybe TRBD2 (5 bases). This CDR3 is built from 13 residues. The ends were cut back, 3 bases at V and 10 bases at J, with 13 bases in the middle. Germline V gives CDR1 SGHTA, CDR2 FQGNSA. CDR3 residues: CASSFNVRREQFF. The DNA of the CDR3 is TGTGCCAGCAGCTTCAATGTCCGGAGGGAGCAGTTCTTC.

This sequence joins TRBV5-6 and TRBJ1-2, with 8 bases matching TRBD1. The germline V gene has CDR1 SGHDT and CDR2 YYEEEE. Germline trimming cut 4 bases from V and 7 bases from J; bases unmatched to any gene: 6. The length of the CDR3 is 13 residues. This chain's CDR3 is CASSILDRGGYTF. The CDR3 DNA sequence: TGTGCCAGCAGCATCCTCGACAGGGGTGGCTACACCTTC. Full variable domain (rest looked up from reference TRBV5-6 and TRBJ1-2): DAGVTQSPTHLIKTRGQQVTLRCSPKSGHDTVSWYQQALGQGPQFIFQYYEEEERQRGNFPDRFSGHQFPNYSSELNVNALLLGDSALYLCASSILDRGGYTFGSGTRLTVV.

The CDR3 nucleotides read TGTGCCAGCAGTTTAGGACAGACTAGCACAGATACGCAGTATTTT. Translating gives CASSLGQTSTDTQYF. The J gene is TRBJ2-3, the V gene TRBV6-6; a possible D gene is TRBD1 (6 bases). CDR3 length: 15 residues. Trimming removed 4 bases from V and 0 bases from J, with 11 bases in between. Germline CDR1 MNHNY, CDR2 SVGAGI (reference sequence).

This chain links TRBV15 with TRBJ2-5; the match to TRBD1 covers 7 bases. Germline lookup yields CDR1 LNHNV and CDR2 YYDKDF (reference sequence). V was clipped by 10 bases and J by 7 bases; unmatched bases: 12. This CDR3 has 13 residues. CDR3 amino acids: CAISGTVSRTQYF. CDR3 nucleotides: TGTGCCATCTCCGGGACAGTTTCACGGACCCAGTACTTC.

To note about this clone: The junction differs from germline at one of its ends, possibly a read error. The chain carries TRBV11-2 and TRBJ2-1; TRBD2 matches 8 bases. This CDR3 is 16 amino acids long. From germline, CDR1 is SGHAT and CDR2 FQNNGV. The DNA for the CDR3 is TGTGCCGGCAGCTTAGATGCCGGGGGGGGTTACAATGAGCAGTTCTTC. Translation gives CAGSLDAGGGYNEQFF. Complete variable domain (other parts from reference TRBV11-2 and TRBJ2-1): EAGVAQSPRYKIIEKRQSVAFWCNPISGHATLYWYQQILGQGPKLLIQFQNNGVVDDSQLPKDRFSAERLKGVDSTLKIQPAKLEDSAVYLCAGSLDAGGGYNEQFFGPGTRLTVL.

This rearrangement joins TRBV27 to TRBJ2-3; no firm D call. This CDR3 has 13 amino acids. With 6 bases removed from V and 2 bases from J, the gap between germline ends came to 9 bases. CDR1 and CDR2 (germline): MNHEY, SMNVEV (reference sequence). In DNA form, the CDR3 reads TGTGCCAGCAGAGAATCGCACACAGATACGCAGTATTTT. Its translation: CASRESHTDTQYF.